The 31 T cell receptor beta chains reported below all come from one sample, sequenced in a study of blood T cells in healthy people across ages. The second PCR ran about 6 to 12 cycles with a sample-barcoded 5' primer and J-beta primers. TCRdb reprocessed the 5' RACE reads via MiXCR and lists one record per CDR3 protein. The sample includes about 760,000 distinct CDR3 sequences, around 50% of them seen just once. Sequencing used blood. These receptors came from a man between 40 and 49 years old in good health.

This clonotype was recorded a few times. The J gene is TRBJ1-2, the V gene TRBV3-1; D not resolved. The V end was cut by 7 bases, the J end by 8 bases, with 17 bases between. CDR1 and CDR2 (germline): LGHDT, YNNKEL (reference sequence). The CDR3 has 13 residues. The CDR3 reads CASTHLLAGGYTF. Here the CDR3 DNA reads TGTGCCAGCACCCATCTCCTAGCTGGGGGCTACACCTTC.

The chain uses TRBV2 and TRBJ2-3; 13 nucleotides line up with TRBD2. The CDR3 consists of 16 residues. The junction had 8 bases not matched to a gene; V was cut back by 6 bases and J by 5 bases. Germline CDR1 SNHLY, CDR2 FYNNEI. The chain's CDR3 is CASRGRTSGGGDTQYF. The CDR3 nucleotides are TGTGCCAGCAGAGGTCGGACTAGCGGGGGAGGAGATACGCAGTATTTT.

This clonotype was picked up a small number of times. The rearrangement uses TRBV2 and TRBJ1-1; D remains ambiguous. Trimming pared 4 bases from V and 1 base from J, leaving 7 bases between. The CDR3 consists of 13 residues. Germline V gene lookup returns CDR1 SNHLY and CDR2 FYNNEI. CDR3 in DNA: TGTGCCAGCAGTGTCTCTCCGAACACTGAAGCTTTCTTT. As protein: CASSVSPNTEAFF.

The J gene is TRBJ2-1, the V gene TRBV6-1, with D possibly matching TRBD1 (5 bases). CDR3 length: 14 residues. The ends were cut back, 9 bases at V and 9 bases at J, with 21 bases in the middle. Germline V gene sequence: CDR1 MNHNS, CDR2 SASEGT. The CDR3 nucleotides are TGTGCCAGTGAGCCTGACAGTAATAGTGGTGAGCAGTTCTTC. Translation: CASEPDSNSGEQFF.

This clonotype appeared once. V usage is TRBV20-1 and J usage is TRBJ2-7; D is perhaps TRBD1 (6 bases). The CDR3 contains 14 residues. The germline CDR1 and CDR2 sequences are DFQATT and SNEGSKA (reference sequence). Trimming cost V 5 bases and J 5 bases, with 19 bases left between them. The CDR3 loop is CSAAGVKAGDEQYF. For the CDR3, the DNA is TGCAGTGCTGCAGGGGTCAAGGCTGGGGACGAGCAGTACTTC.

The chain uses TRBV9 and TRBJ2-3; a possible D gene is TRBD2 (6 bases). The CDR3 loop spans 15 amino acids. From germline, CDR1 is SGDLS and CDR2 YYNGEE. V was cut by 3 bases and J by 5 bases, with 16 bases left in between. The CDR3 reads CASSARGSSVDTQYF. The CDR3 nucleotides are TGTGCCAGCAGCGCGAGGGGCTCTAGCGTAGATACGCAGTATTTT.

V gene TRBV7-6 combines with J gene TRBJ2-2; TRBD2 is a possible D gene (5 bases). Trimming took 5 bases from V and 6 from J, leaving 13 bases between them. CDR1 and CDR2 from the germline V gene are SGHVS and FNYEAQ. This CDR3 contains 14 residues. CDR3 sequence: CASSLTSGAGELFF. CDR3 DNA sequence: TGTGCCAGCAGCCTCACCTCCGGGGCCGGGGAGCTGTTTTTT.

This clonotype has only a few counts. This chain links TRBV20-1 with TRBJ1-5; 7 positions agree with TRBD1. With V trimmed by 6 bases and J by 4 bases, 6 bases remained unmatched. The CDR3 runs 13 residues. Germline-derived CDR1 and CDR2 are DFQATT and SNEGSKA (reference sequence). CDR3 loop: CSAATGRNQPQHF. The CDR3 DNA follows: TGCAGTGCAGCGACAGGGAGGAATCAGCCCCAGCATTTT.

This clonotype was observed a few times. V gene TRBV28 combines with J gene TRBJ1-5; no reliable D call. V was pared by 3 bases and J by 7 bases, with 10 bases between. Per the germline V gene, CDR1 is MDHEN and CDR2 is SYDVKM. The CDR3 totals 13 residues. CDR3 loop: CASSFALGQPQHF. CDR3 in DNA: TGTGCCAGCAGTTTTGCCCTCGGCCAGCCCCAGCATTTT.

This clonotype was found a few times. The chain is built from TRBV28 and TRBJ2-5; the match to TRBD2 covers 7 bases. After removal of 2 bases from V and 2 bases from J, the junction contained 5 bases not matched to a gene. The CDR3 consists of 15 residues. Germline assignment: CDR1 MDHEN and CDR2 SYDVKM. The CDR3 nucleotides are TGTGCCAGCAGTTTAGGGGAGGGCCTTCAAGAGACCCAGTACTTC. It specifies CASSLGEGLQETQYF.

The rearrangement joins TRBV28 to TRBJ2-7; D gene ambiguous. The DNA matches TRBJ2-5 better at its end, which makes the J call doubtful. Germline lookup yields CDR1 MDHEN and CDR2 SYDVKM. The CDR3 consists of 12 residues. The CDR3 sequence is CATHDFPGTQYF. Written as DNA, the CDR3 is TGTGCCACCCATGACTTTCCAGGGACCCAGTACTTC.

This rearrangement joins TRBV12-3 or TRBV12-4 to TRBJ2-5, with 11 bases identical to TRBD2. The CDR3 runs to 14 residues. V lost 4 bases to trimming and J lost 3 bases; unmatched junction nucleotides: 1. In DNA, the CDR3 is TGTGCCAGCAGTTCACTAGCGGGGGAAGAGACCCAGTACTTC. Its translation is CASSSLAGEETQYF.

The genes are TRBV7-8 and TRBJ2-2, with D uncertain. Germline CDR1 is SGHVS and CDR2 is FQNEAQ. Trimming left V 2 bases short and J 2 bases short, with 12 bases between. The CDR3 runs to 16 residues. In DNA form, the CDR3 reads TGTGCCAGCAGCTTAATAAGGCAGCTCAACACCGGGGAGCTGTTTTTT. Translated, it gives CASSLIRQLNTGELFF.

The genes are TRBV4-1 and TRBJ1-2, with D uncertain. CDR1 and CDR2 from the germline V gene are MGHRA and YSYEKL. Trimming left V 1 base short and J 4 bases short, with 13 bases between. There are 15 residues in the CDR3. The CDR3 region has the DNA TGCGCCAGCAGCCAAGGCGTCCCGAAGGCCTATGGCTACACCTTC. Protein: CASSQGVPKAYGYTF.

The chain links TRBV27 to TRBJ1-1, with TRBD1 as a possible D gene (5 bases). The CDR3 is 16 residues long. Germline CDR1 and CDR2: MNHEY and SMNVEV (reference sequence). V was cut by 3 bases and J by 0 bases, with 14 bases left in between. CDR3 sequence reads: CASSFYRGELNTEAFF. CDR3 in DNA: TGTGCCAGCAGTTTTTACCGGGGGGAGTTGAACACTGAAGCTTTCTTT.

The V call is TRBV28, the J call TRBJ2-7, with 8 bases matching TRBD2. The germline CDR1 and CDR2 sequences are MDHEN and SYDVKM. V shed 3 bases, J shed 6 bases, and the junction held 7 bases outside the gene matches. This CDR3 has 14 residues. CDR3 protein: CASSFGLAGAEQYF. The DNA for the CDR3 is TGTGCCAGCAGTTTTGGTCTAGCGGGTGCCGAGCAGTACTTC.

This chain joins TRBV20-1 and TRBJ2-5; the D gene is possibly TRBD2 (5 bases). V lost 6 bases to trimming and J lost 2 bases, with 10 bases between them. The CDR3 contains 12 residues. The V gene's germline CDR1 is DFQATT and CDR2 SNEGSKA (reference sequence). In nucleotides, the CDR3 is TGCAGTGCCGGGGTAGCGCAAGAGACCCAGTACTTC. Translating it yields CSAGVAQETQYF.

About this clonotype: A read error may be the cause here, since a much bigger clone is one base away. The CDR3 spells CGAQEESDYGYTF. Written as DNA, the CDR3 is TGCGGTGCCCAGGAGGAGAGCGACTATGGCTACACCTTC. The chain has TRBV20-1 and TRBJ1-2; D is unresolved. CDR3 length: 13 amino acids. CDR1 and CDR2 from the germline V gene are DFQATT and SNEGSKA (reference sequence).

This clonotype was observed a handful of times. The chain is built from TRBV4-3 and TRBJ2-4; the D call may be TRBD1 or TRBD2 (5 bases each). The DNA end is a closer match to TRBJ2-5, so the J assignment may be wrong. This CDR3 comprises 15 residues. From germline, CDR1 is LGHNA and CDR2 YSLEER. The CDR3 DNA reads TGCGCCAGCAGCCAAGATCCGGGACCTAGTCAGACCCAGTACTTC. It is translated as CASSQDPGPSQTQYF.

The chain's CDR3 is CSASQGLDIETQYF. Here the CDR3 DNA reads TGCAGTGCTTCCCAGGGACTAGATATTGAGACCCAGTACTTC. The chain is built from TRBV20-1 and TRBJ2-7; 8 positions agree with TRBD2. TRBJ2-5 matches the DNA end more closely, so the J call is doubtful. From germline, CDR1 is DFQATT and CDR2 SNEGSKA (reference sequence). The CDR3 length is 14 residues.

The chain employs TRBV14 and TRBJ2-1, with D possibly matching TRBD2 (5 bases). Trimming pared 1 base from V and 7 bases from J, leaving 11 bases between. This CDR3 region has 14 residues. Per germline, CDR1 SGHDN and CDR2 FVKESK. In DNA form, the CDR3 reads TGTGCCAGCAGCCAAGCCTCTCCGGGGAATGAGCAGTTCTTC. The encoded protein is CASSQASPGNEQFF.

This clonotype was recorded once. V is TRBV6-1 and J is TRBJ2-5; 10 bases map to TRBD1. The CDR3 is 15 residues long. V dropped 6 bases and J dropped 4; count of bases not matched to a gene: 8. Germline V CDR1 and CDR2: MNHNS, SASEGT. The CDR3 region is CASRIGTGAGETQYF. DNA for the CDR3: TGTGCCAGCAGGATTGGGACAGGGGCGGGAGAGACCCAGTACTTC.

This clonotype has more than one count but fewer than ten. This rearrangement joins TRBV6-1 to TRBJ2-3; 8 nucleotides match TRBD2. The germline CDR1 and CDR2 sequences are MNHNS and SASEGT. The V gene end was trimmed by 4 bases and the J gene end by 4 bases; junction bases not matched to a gene: 7. The CDR3 consists of 15 residues. The chain's CDR3 is CASSVGSGGADTQYF. The DNA for the CDR3 is TGTGCCAGCAGTGTTGGCTCCGGGGGGGCAGATACGCAGTATTTT.

This clonotype was seen a handful of times. This chain links TRBV7-3 with TRBJ1-6, with unresolved D. V dropped 5 bases and J dropped 7 bases, with 12 bases sitting between them. CDR1 is SGHTA, CDR2 FQGTGA, per germline. This CDR3 has 14 residues. DNA for the CDR3: TGTGCCAGCAGCGTAGGTCCATACAATTCACCCCTCCACTTT. Amino acids: CASSVGPYNSPLHF.

The V gene is TRBV12-3 or TRBV12-4, the J gene TRBJ1-5; perhaps TRBD1 as D (5 bases). The CDR3 spans 17 residues. Trimming left V 5 bases short and J 5 bases short, with 22 bases between. This CDR3 reads CASSTDLGRPTDQPQHF. The CDR3 DNA is TGTGCCAGCAGTACCGACCTGGGACGGCCTACCGATCAGCCCCAGCATTTT.

To note about this clonotype: At one end, the junction sequence differs from germline, possibly due to a read error. The genes are TRBV16 and TRBJ2-7, with 9 bases lining up with TRBD1. In germline, CDR1 is KGHSY, CDR2 FQNENV. This CDR3 has 15 residues. CDR3 in DNA: TGTGTCAGCACCCACGCGGGACAGGGAGGCAATGAGCAGTACTTC. Its protein is CVSTHAGQGGNEQYF.

This clonotype was detected once. The chain has TRBV24-1 and TRBJ2-1; the D gene is possibly TRBD2 (5 bases). Germline V gene lookup returns CDR1 KGHDR and CDR2 SFDVKD. The ends were cut back, 9 bases at V and 0 bases at J, with 8 bases in the middle. The CDR3 spans 13 residues. The CDR3 region has the DNA TGTGCCACCGAGGGCAACTCCTACAATGAGCAGTTCTTC. Residues: CATEGNSYNEQFF.

This clonotype was seen just once. The gene calls are TRBV20-1 and TRBJ1-5; 7 bases align to TRBD1. Per germline, CDR1 DFQATT and CDR2 SNEGSKA (reference sequence). There are 16 residues in the CDR3. V gave up 6 bases and J gave up 2 bases; unmatched junction bases: 13. The CDR3 here is CSAPSSRGHGNQPQHF. In DNA form, the CDR3 reads TGCAGTGCCCCATCGTCGAGGGGGCACGGCAATCAGCCCCAGCATTTT.

The chain uses TRBV27 and TRBJ2-7; TRBD2 matches 15 bases. CDR1 is MNHEY, CDR2 SMNVEV, per germline (reference sequence). The CDR3 length is 19 residues. Trimming cost V 1 base and J 0 bases; bases outside gene matches: 7. CDR3 in DNA: TGTGCCAGCAGTTTATTCCCGGGACTAGCGGGAGGAAACTCCTACGAGCAGTACTTC. Amino acid sequence: CASSLFPGLAGGNSYEQYF.

The rearrangement uses TRBV12-3 or TRBV12-4 and TRBJ2-7; D unresolved. The CDR3 totals 17 residues. The V gene lost 0 bases and the J gene lost 0 bases, with 15 bases spanning the gap. CDR3: CASSLAASASNSYEQYF. As DNA, the CDR3 is TGTGCCAGCAGTTTAGCGGCGAGTGCCTCCAACTCCTACGAGCAGTACTTC.

This clonotype showed up many times. The chain links TRBV10-3 to TRBJ2-1; 12 bases match TRBD1. The CDR3 is made up of 13 amino acids. The J segment lost 9 bases and the V segment lost 6 bases, leaving 3 bases of the junction unmatched. Germline loops: CDR1 ENHRY, CDR2 SYGVKD. The CDR3 loop reads CAIREGQGAEQFF. The CDR3 DNA reads TGTGCCATCAGGGAGGGACAGGGGGCTGAGCAGTTCTTC.